These 32 T cell receptor beta chains were all obtained from the same sample, sequenced in a study of OX40 agonist ivuxolimab in advanced cancers. Produced via immunoSEQ multiplex PCR; TCRdb's table is partial and in-frame only. Of approximately 56,000 clones detected, about 89% appear once; the ten largest clones hold roughly 1.8%. The sequencing here drew on CD4+ or CD8+ T cells sorted from blood, taken in a trial of the OX40 agonist ivuxolimab. The source is an adult with an advanced solid tumor such as melanoma, head and neck, liver or kidney cancer.

A single count supports this clone. The chain couples TRBV5-8 to TRBJ1-5; the D is unclear. Trimming left V 0 bases short and J 0 bases short, with 13 bases between. In germline, CDR1 is SGHTS, CDR2 YDEGEE. CDR3 length: 17 residues. The CDR3 loop is CASSLGQPGYSNQPQHF. DNA for the CDR3: TGTGCCAGCAGCTTGGGACAACCGGGGTATAGCAATCAGCCCCAGCATTTT.

The V and J genes are TRBV5-1 and TRBJ1-5; D gene unclear. Looked up from germline, CDR1 is SGHRS and CDR2 is YFSETQ. This CDR3 is 15 amino acids long. V lost 5 bases, J lost 2 bases, and 14 bases lay in between. CDR3 DNA sequence: TGCGCCAGCAGACCGGGCCCGGACGGCAATCAGCCCCAGCATTTT. This gives the protein CASRPGPDGNQPQHF.

The chain uses TRBV18 and TRBJ1-3; no firm D call. Germline lookup yields CDR1 KGHSH and CDR2 LQKENI. Between the trimmed V and J ends, which lost 3 bases and 3 bases, there was a span of 6 bases. This CDR3 has 13 residues. CDR3 amino acids: CASSPSYGNTIYF. Here the CDR3 DNA reads TGTGCCAGCTCACCCTCCTATGGAAACACCATATATTTT.

This sequence joins TRBV11-2 and TRBJ1-3; tentatively, D is TRBD1 (5 bases). V was clipped by 5 bases and J by 2 bases, with 16 bases between them. Germline CDR1 reads SGHAT; CDR2 reads FQNNGV. This CDR3 is built from 16 residues. In DNA form, the CDR3 reads TGTGCCAGCAGCCCGCAGGCTCGGGGGGCTGGAAACACCATATATTTT. Amino acid sequence: CASSPQARGAGNTIYF.

For the CDR3, the DNA is TGTGCCAGCAGCTTAAGCGGAGACACCGGGGAGCTGTTTTTT. This translates into CASSLSGDTGELFF. The chain recombines TRBV11-2 with TRBJ2-2, with TRBD2 as a possible D gene (5 bases). Trimming shortened V by 2 bases and J by 3 bases, and 7 bases separated the two germline ends. The germline V gene has CDR1 SGHAT and CDR2 FQNNGV. The CDR3 loop spans 14 amino acids.

The chain combines TRBV27 with TRBJ1-5; 10 bases match TRBD1. The trim removed 8 bases at V and 7 bases at J, leaving 17 bases unmatched. Per germline, CDR1 MNHEY and CDR2 SMNVEV (reference sequence). The CDR3 is made up of 17 amino acids. The CDR3 bases are TGTGCCAGCCATGGGAGACAGGGGGCGGGCATGGGGCAGCCCCAGCATTTT. As protein: CASHGRQGAGMGQPQHF.

The DNA of the CDR3 is TGTGCCAGCAGTTACTCCATCTACACTGAAGCTTTCTTT. Protein sequence: CASSYSIYTEAFF. The chain employs TRBV6-6 and TRBJ1-1; D gene unclear. The CDR3 consists of 13 residues. The V gene's germline CDR1 is MNHNY and CDR2 SVGAGI (reference sequence). The V end lost 0 bases, the J end lost 3 bases, and 5 bases lay between the germline ends.

In nucleotides, the CDR3 is TGCGCCAGCAGCTTGGTTCCCGGTGTCAATCAGCCCCAGCATTTT. Amino acid sequence: CASSLVPGVNQPQHF. The J gene is TRBJ1-5, the V gene TRBV5-1; D call uncertain. V was trimmed by 0 bases and J by 3 bases, leaving 10 bases between them. In germline, CDR1 is SGHRS, CDR2 YFSETQ. CDR3 length: 15 residues.

CDR3 DNA: TGTGCCAGCAGCCCCTCGGGACTAGCGGGAGCGGGGAACACCGGGGAGCTGTTTTTT. It translates to CASSPSGLAGAGNTGELFF. The genes are TRBV9 and TRBJ2-2, with 14 bases matching TRBD2. Per germline, CDR1 SGDLS and CDR2 YYNGEE. The length of the CDR3 is 19 residues. V shed 4 bases, J shed 1 base, and the junction held 9 bases outside the gene matches.

The chain employs TRBV5-4 and TRBJ2-1; unclear D gene. The germline V and J ends were trimmed by 0 bases and 8 bases, with 9 bases remaining between them. CDR3 length equals 13 residues. Germline loops: CDR1 SGHNT, CDR2 YYREEE (reference sequence). The CDR3 bases are TGTGCCAGCAGCTTGGACCCCCCCGATGAGCAGTTCTTC. Translating gives CASSLDPPDEQFF.

This chain joins TRBV5-1 and TRBJ1-4; 7 nucleotides agree with TRBD1. The CDR3 covers 14 residues. Trimming cost V 5 bases and J 8 bases; bases outside gene matches: 9. The V gene's germline CDR1 is SGHRS and CDR2 YFSETQ. CDR3 coding DNA: TGCGCCAGCAGTCGACAGGGAAGTGGAGAAAAACTGTTTTTT. This sequence encodes CASSRQGSGEKLFF.

V is TRBV10-3 and J is TRBJ2-7; no reliable D call. The V gene's germline CDR1 is ENHRY and CDR2 SYGVKD. V gave up 8 bases and J gave up 2 bases, with 13 bases separating them. This CDR3 comprises 13 residues. In DNA form, the CDR3 reads TGTGCCATCTCAGTAAGTGGAACCTACGAGCAGTACTTC. As protein: CAISVSGTYEQYF.

Within the sample, this clone is medium-sized. J is TRBJ1-1 and V is TRBV5-1; no clear D gene. The germline V gene encodes CDR1 SGHRS and CDR2 YFSETQ. There are 15 residues in the CDR3. The V gene lost 5 bases and the J gene lost 2 bases, with 16 bases spanning the gap. The CDR3 protein is CASRLEGILNTEAFF. CDR3 in DNA: TGCGCCAGCAGGTTAGAAGGGATTTTAAACACTGAAGCTTTCTTT.

The chain employs TRBV7-2 and TRBJ2-1; D is ambiguous. CDR1 is SGHTA and CDR2 is FQGNSA in the germline V gene. The length of the CDR3 is 17 residues. The V gene lost 2 bases and the J gene lost 5 bases, with 19 bases spanning the gap. The CDR3 DNA reads TGTGCCAGCAGCTTACGCCCTAATCAGGCGGCTAACAATGAGCAGTTCTTC. Protein product: CASSLRPNQAANNEQFF.

This chain links TRBV11-2 with TRBJ2-7; D remains ambiguous. This CDR3 is 14 amino acids long. CDR1 and CDR2 from the germline V gene are SGHAT and FQNNGV. V gave up 4 bases and J gave up 0 bases, with 10 bases separating them. The CDR3 reads CASSSGRSSYEQYF. CDR3 nucleotide sequence: TGTGCCAGCAGCTCCGGACGGAGCTCCTACGAGCAGTACTTC.

This clone was seen once. The chain combines TRBV27 with TRBJ1-2, with a tentative D call TRBD1 (6 bases). Germline values: CDR1 MNHEY, CDR2 SMNVEV (reference sequence). CDR3 length: 14 amino acids. V dropped 5 bases and J dropped 7 bases, with 17 bases sitting between them. CDR3 nucleotide sequence: TGTGCCAGCAGTCCCCGGCAGGGGATAGGTGGCTACACCTTC. Encoded protein: CASSPRQGIGGYTF.

This sequence joins TRBV7-9 and TRBJ1-5; D gene ambiguous. Between the trimmed V and J ends, which lost 5 bases and 0 bases, there was a span of 20 bases. The CDR3 extends over 18 amino acids. Per germline, CDR1 SEHNR and CDR2 FQNEAQ (reference sequence). CDR3 residues: CASSRTPENTYSNQPQHF. DNA of the CDR3: TGTGCCAGCAGCCGAACACCTGAGAATACTTATAGCAATCAGCCCCAGCATTTT. Full variable domain (rest looked up from reference TRBV7-9 and TRBJ1-5): DTGVSQNPRHKITKRGQNVTFRCDPISEHNRLYWYRQTLGQGPEFLTYFQNEAQLEKSRLLSDRFSAERPKGSFSTLEIQRTEQGDSAMYLCASSRTPENTYSNQPQHFGDGTRLSIL.

The V and J genes are TRBV18 and TRBJ1-3; TRBD1 matches at 8 bases. J was trimmed by 3 bases and V by 3 bases; bases with no gene match: 4. Per germline, CDR1 KGHSH and CDR2 LQKENI. This CDR3 is built from 15 residues. The CDR3 DNA reads TGTGCCAGCTCACCTTGGACAGGGATTGGAAACACCATATATTTT. Protein sequence: CASSPWTGIGNTIYF.

J is TRBJ1-6 and V is TRBV10-2; TRBD1 might be the D (6 bases). V lost 6 bases to trimming and J lost 5 bases, with 17 bases between them. CDR1 is WSHSY and CDR2 is SAAADI in the germline V gene. This CDR3 has 16 residues. The CDR3 DNA follows: TGCGCCAGCAGCCAACTGAGGGGGGGTCATAATTCACCCCTCCACTTT. It yields the protein CASSQLRGGHNSPLHF.

This chain links TRBV10-3 with TRBJ2-5; tentatively, D is TRBD1 (6 bases). The CDR3 is 13 amino acids. The germline V and J ends were trimmed by 4 bases and 1 base, with 7 bases remaining between them. The germline CDR1 and CDR2 sequences are ENHRY and SYGVKD. The DNA of the CDR3 is TGTGCCATCAGTGGGACAGCCCAAGAGACCCAGTACTTC. Protein sequence: CAISGTAQETQYF.

The chain has TRBV5-1 and TRBJ2-2; D tentatively reads TRBD1 or TRBD2 (6 bases each). Trimming took 1 base from V and 4 from J, leaving 11 bases between them. Germline loops: CDR1 SGHRS, CDR2 YFSETQ. The CDR3 is 15 amino acids. The CDR3 sequence: CASSLTGASTGELFF. The CDR3 DNA is TGCGCCAGCAGCTTGACGGGGGCGAGCACCGGGGAGCTGTTTTTT.

The chain carries TRBV19 and TRBJ1-4, with D perhaps matching TRBD1 (5 bases). Looked up from germline, CDR1 is LNHDA and CDR2 is SQIVND (reference sequence). Deletions cut 5 bases from V and 4 bases from J, with 14 bases between. There are 15 residues in the CDR3. For the CDR3, the DNA is TGTGCCAGTAGTTCCCCACGGGGGAATAATGAAAAACTGTTTTTT. Its protein product is CASSSPRGNNEKLFF.

The rearrangement uses TRBV14 and TRBJ2-5; D not certain. CDR3 length: 13 amino acids. The germline gives CDR1 SGHDN, CDR2 FVKESK. V was pared by 4 bases and J by 1 base, with 7 bases between. This chain's CDR3 is CASSPLPQETQYF. In nucleotides, the CDR3 is TGTGCCAGCAGCCCCCTCCCCCAAGAGACCCAGTACTTC.

In its sample, this clone was seen a few times. The V and J genes are TRBV27 and TRBJ2-5, with 7 bases lining up with TRBD1. Unmatched junction bases numbered 7, after V lost 3 bases and J lost 6 bases. This CDR3 is 14 amino acids long. The V gene's germline CDR1 is MNHEY and CDR2 SMNVEV (reference sequence). The CDR3 coding sequence is TGTGCCAGCAGTTTCCTTGACAGGGTTCAGACCCAGTACTTC. Protein: CASSFLDRVQTQYF.

The chain uses TRBV5-4 and TRBJ1-2; D is unresolved. Germline V CDR1 and CDR2: SGHNT, YYREEE (reference sequence). This CDR3 has 14 residues. Trimming removed 1 base at V and 8 bases at J, with 15 bases between. The CDR3 spells CASSLRSGYKGYTF. The CDR3 nucleotides read TGTGCCAGCAGCTTGAGGTCCGGCTATAAGGGCTACACCTTC.

V gene TRBV7-6 combines with J gene TRBJ2-1, with 10 positions matching TRBD1. Germline V gene lookup returns CDR1 SGHVS and CDR2 FNYEAQ. The CDR3 has 16 residues. After removal of 1 base from V and 3 bases from J, the junction contained 3 bases not matched to a gene. CDR3 in amino acids: CASSLGTGGLYNEQFF. CDR3 bases: TGTGCCAGCAGCTTAGGGACAGGGGGACTCTACAATGAGCAGTTCTTC. The full variable domain, its missing parts supplied by reference TRBV7-6 and TRBJ2-1, is GAGVSQSPRYKVTKRGQDVALRCDPISGHVSLYWYRQALGQGPEFLTYFNYEAQQDKSGLPNDRFSAERPEGSISTLTIQRTEQRDSAMYRCASSLGTGGLYNEQFFGPGTRLTVL.

This clone was detected a few times. The chain employs TRBV28 and TRBJ2-7; D may match TRBD1 or TRBD2 (7 bases each). The length of the CDR3 is 12 residues. Trimming took off 7 bases at V and 7 bases at J, with 14 bases between the two ends. Germline V gene sequence: CDR1 MDHEN, CDR2 SYDVKM. The CDR3, as DNA: TGTGCCAGCAAGCAGGGGGGAGGGGAGCAGTACTTC. It encodes CASKQGGGEQYF.

The chain couples TRBV27 to TRBJ1-1, with 7 positions matching TRBD1. Trimming removed 6 bases from V and 6 bases from J; junction bases left unmatched: 7. Per germline, CDR1 MNHEY and CDR2 SMNVEV (reference sequence). The length of the CDR3 is 13 residues. The CDR3 loop reads CASSQQGRSEAFF. CDR3 nucleotide sequence: TGTGCCAGCAGCCAACAGGGGCGGTCTGAAGCTTTCTTT.

This chain joins TRBV7-9 and TRBJ2-3; TRBD1 might be the D (8 bases). This CDR3 is built from 16 residues. Germline V lookup: CDR1 SEHNR, CDR2 FQNEAQ (reference sequence). Trimming cost V 5 bases and J 5 bases, with 20 bases left between them. The CDR3 nucleotides are TGTGCCAGCAGCCCATATGGACAGGGAGGGATAGATACGCAGTATTTT. Translating it yields CASSPYGQGGIDTQYF.

This clone was counted once. This chain links TRBV7-8 with TRBJ1-3; D is uncertain. The CDR3 length is 15 residues. Per the germline V gene, CDR1 is SGHVS and CDR2 is FQNEAQ. The ends were cut back, 1 base at V and 2 bases at J, with 9 bases in the middle. As DNA, the CDR3 is TGTGCCAGCAGCTTAGGCGAGGGAGCTGGAAACACCATATATTTT. It specifies CASSLGEGAGNTIYF.

In DNA, the CDR3 is TGCGCCAGCAGTCAAGACAGGGGATCTTCATCTTATGGCTACACCTTC. Encoded protein: CASSQDRGSSSYGYTF. V is TRBV5-1 and J is TRBJ1-2, with 8 nucleotides matching TRBD1. The germline CDR1 and CDR2 sequences are SGHRS and YFSETQ. The CDR3 consists of 16 residues. J lost 5 bases, V lost 5 bases, and 14 bases had no gene match. Full variable domain (remainder filled in from reference TRBV5-1 and TRBJ1-2): KAGVTQTPRYLIKTRGQQVTLSCSPISGHRSVSWYQQTPGQGLQFLFEYFSETQRNKGNFPGRFSGRQFSNSRSEMNVSTLELGDSALYLCASSQDRGSSSYGYTFGSGTRLTVV.

Comment on this clone: One end of the junction is discordant with germline, which a read error may explain. The chain uses TRBV28 and TRBJ1-1, with D unclear. Germline CDR1 reads MDHEN; CDR2 reads SYDVKM. The CDR3 consists of 14 residues. Here the CDR3 DNA reads TGTGCCAGCAGTCCCGTTGGTTTGAAGACTGAAGCTTTCTTT. Amino acids: CASSPVGLKTEAFF. The variable domain in full, with the rest retrieved from reference TRBV28 and TRBJ1-1, is DVKVTQSSRYLVKRTGEKVFLECVQDMDHENMFWYRQDPGLGLRLIYFSYDVKMKEKGDIPEGYSVSREKKERFSLILESASTNQTSMYLCASSPVGLKTEAFFGQGTRLTVV.